This record looks at one T cell receptor beta chain sequence and its context. The source of the sample is a study of CD8+CD57+ T cells in acquired aplastic anemia. V was pared by 6 bases and J by 9 bases, with 18 bases between. From germline, CDR1 is MNHEY and CDR2 SMNVEV (reference sequence). This CDR3 region has 15 residues. Investigators profiled TCR beta VDJ and CDR3 from genomic DNA template. One entry per CDR3 protein, called by TCRdb with MiXCR from the reads. Counted here are a few hundred thousand distinct CDR3 sequences, approximately 35% occurring once; the ten biggest clones make up around 1.1%.

The receptor's source is a human donor in good health, serving as a control. The sequenced material came from sorted CD4+, CD8+, or CD8+CD57+ T cells (not recorded which) from PBMCs. The gene calls are TRBV27 and TRBJ1-6, with D uncertain. The CDR3 loop reads CASRLMGLDRSPLHF. DNA of the CDR3: TGTGCCAGCAGGTTGATGGGATTGGATCGTTCACCCCTCCACTTT.